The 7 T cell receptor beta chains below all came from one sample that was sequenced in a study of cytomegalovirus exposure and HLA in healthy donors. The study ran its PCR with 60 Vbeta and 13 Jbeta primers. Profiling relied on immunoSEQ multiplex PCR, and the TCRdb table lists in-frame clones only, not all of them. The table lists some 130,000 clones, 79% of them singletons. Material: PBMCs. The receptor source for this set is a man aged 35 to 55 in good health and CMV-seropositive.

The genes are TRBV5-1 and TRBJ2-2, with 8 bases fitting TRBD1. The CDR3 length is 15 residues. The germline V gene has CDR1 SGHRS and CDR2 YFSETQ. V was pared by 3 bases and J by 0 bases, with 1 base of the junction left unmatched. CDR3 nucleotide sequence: TGCGCCAGCAGCTCGGACAGGGCGAACACCGGGGAGCTGTTTTTT. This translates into CASSSDRANTGELFF.

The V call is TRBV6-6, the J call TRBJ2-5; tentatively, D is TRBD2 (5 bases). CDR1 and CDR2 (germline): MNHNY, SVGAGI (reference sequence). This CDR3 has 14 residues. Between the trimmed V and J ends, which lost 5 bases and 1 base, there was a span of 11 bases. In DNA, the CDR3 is TGTGCCAGCAGTGCTAGCTCCGTCCAAGAGACCCAGTACTTC. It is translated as CASSASSVQETQYF.

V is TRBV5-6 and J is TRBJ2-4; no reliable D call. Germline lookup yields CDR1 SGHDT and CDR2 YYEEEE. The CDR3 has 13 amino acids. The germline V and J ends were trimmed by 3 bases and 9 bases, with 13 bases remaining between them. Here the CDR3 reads CASSSALGGIQYF. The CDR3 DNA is TGTGCCAGCAGCTCCGCATTAGGCGGCATTCAGTACTTC. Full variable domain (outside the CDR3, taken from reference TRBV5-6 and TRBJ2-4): DAGVTQSPTHLIKTRGQQVTLRCSPKSGHDTVSWYQQALGQGPQFIFQYYEEEERQRGNFPDRFSGHQFPNYSSELNVNALLLGDSALYLCASSSALGGIQYFGAGTRLSVL.

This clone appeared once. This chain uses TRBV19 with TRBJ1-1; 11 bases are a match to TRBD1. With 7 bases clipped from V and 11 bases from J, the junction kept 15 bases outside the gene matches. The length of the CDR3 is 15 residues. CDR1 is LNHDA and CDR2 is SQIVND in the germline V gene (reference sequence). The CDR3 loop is CASNTFLRTGGNAFF. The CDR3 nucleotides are TGTGCCAGTAACACCTTTCTTCGGACAGGGGGCAATGCTTTCTTT.

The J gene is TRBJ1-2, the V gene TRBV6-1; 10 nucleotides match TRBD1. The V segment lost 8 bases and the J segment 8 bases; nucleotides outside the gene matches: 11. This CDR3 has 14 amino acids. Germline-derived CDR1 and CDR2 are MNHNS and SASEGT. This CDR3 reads CASLVDRGREGYTF. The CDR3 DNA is TGTGCCAGCTTAGTCGACAGGGGGCGCGAAGGCTACACCTTC.

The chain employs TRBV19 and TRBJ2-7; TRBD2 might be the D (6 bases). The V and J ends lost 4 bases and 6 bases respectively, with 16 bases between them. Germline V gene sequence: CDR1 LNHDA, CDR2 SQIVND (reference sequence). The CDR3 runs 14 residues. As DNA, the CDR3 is TGTGCCAGTAGTAGCTCTAGCGTCTCCCTCGAGCAGTACTTC. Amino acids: CASSSSSVSLEQYF.

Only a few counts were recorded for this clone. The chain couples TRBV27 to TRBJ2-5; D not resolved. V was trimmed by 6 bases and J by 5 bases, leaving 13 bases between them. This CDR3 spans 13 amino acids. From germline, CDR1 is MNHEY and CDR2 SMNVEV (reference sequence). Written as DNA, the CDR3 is TGTGCCAGCAGCCACGGAAGGAGCGAGACCCAGTACTTC. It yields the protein CASSHGRSETQYF.